A single sample gave rise to the 17 T cell receptor beta chains below, sequenced in a study of shared clonotypes between healthy human individuals. Naive CD8 populations comprised CD45RO-negative cells positively selected for CCR7, excluding terminally differentiated effector memory CD45RA+ cells. Libraries were prepared by immunoSEQ multiplex PCR; TCRdb keeps only in-frame clonotypes and omits some of them. This repertoire shows about 870,000 clones, 80% to 95% found once; its top ten account for around 24%. The sample consisted of naive CD8+ T cells sorted from blood. These receptors were taken from a man in his thirties or forties in good health.

On this clone itself: The same CDR3 arises from other DNA sequences in this sample as well. The rearrangement links TRBV27 to TRBJ2-7; TRBD1 is a possible D gene (5 bases). There are 14 residues in the CDR3. Germline values: CDR1 MNHEY, CDR2 SMNVEV (reference sequence). The V end lost 2 bases, the J end lost 3 bases, and 11 bases lay between the germline ends. This CDR3 reads CASSLSRQSYEQYF. The CDR3 region has the DNA TGTGCCAGCAGTTTAAGTCGACAGAGCTACGAGCAGTACTTC.

This chain links TRBV7-6 with TRBJ1-5; 8 bases align to TRBD1. V was clipped by 6 bases and J by 1 base; unmatched bases: 11. The CDR3 loop spans 17 amino acids. Germline V gives CDR1 SGHVS, CDR2 FNYEAQ. CDR3 sequence reads: CASSRGQAGGSNQPQHF. CDR3 in DNA: TGTGCCAGCAGTCGGGGACAGGCTGGGGGGAGCAATCAGCCCCAGCATTTT.

The chain has TRBV13 and TRBJ1-1, with D possibly being TRBD1 (5 bases). Trimming left V 5 bases short and J 0 bases short, with 16 bases between. The CDR3 loop spans 16 amino acids. CDR1 is PRHDT and CDR2 is FYEKMQ in the germline V gene (reference sequence). The CDR3 nucleotides read TGTGCCAGCAGCCGACTGGGGCGACTTCTGAACACTGAAGCTTTCTTT. It is translated as CASSRLGRLLNTEAFF.

This clone was seen only once. This CDR3 is also generated by other DNA sequences in the sample. This sequence joins TRBV7-9 and TRBJ2-1; TRBD2 agrees at 8 bases. With V trimmed by 3 bases and J by 3 bases, 7 bases remained unmatched. This CDR3 has 16 amino acids. Germline assignment: CDR1 SEHNR and CDR2 FQNEAQ (reference sequence). CDR3 in DNA: TGTGCCAGCAGCTTGGGGGCTAGCGGGCGCTACAATGAGCAGTTCTTC. It encodes CASSLGASGRYNEQFF.

The rearrangement links TRBV7-9 to TRBJ2-1; D not resolved. V was shortened by 5 bases and J by 0 bases, with 11 bases between the two germline ends. The CDR3 contains 15 residues. Germline CDR1 reads SEHNR; CDR2 reads FQNEAQ (reference sequence). The CDR3 protein is CASSPKLSSYNEQFF. The CDR3 DNA reads TGTGCCAGCAGCCCAAAGTTGAGCTCCTACAATGAGCAGTTCTTC.

As concerns this clone: Germline and junction disagree at one end, which may indicate a read error. The rearrangement uses TRBV9 and TRBJ2-2; 8 positions agree with TRBD1. The CDR3 consists of 15 residues. In germline, CDR1 is SGDLS, CDR2 YYNGEE. The chain's CDR3 is CASSGGQAGHRGAVF. DNA of the CDR3: TGTGCCAGCAGCGGGGGACAGGCTGGACACCGGGGAGCTGTTTTT. The entire variable domain, with the rest obtained from reference TRBV9 and TRBJ2-2, is as follows: DSGVTQTPKHLITATGQRVTLRCSPRSGDLSVYWYQQSLDQGLQFLIQYYNGEERAKGNILERFSAQQFPDLHSELNLSSLELGDSALYFCASSGGQAGHRGAVFGEGSRLTVL.

In its sample, this clone was seen once. The chain is built from TRBV7-2 and TRBJ2-7; 8 bases agree with TRBD2. V lost 4 bases and J lost 4; bases outside the gene matches: 9. The CDR3 sequence is 15 residues long. Germline V lookup: CDR1 SGHTA, CDR2 FQGNSA. The DNA of the CDR3 is TGTGCCAGCAGCTCGGAACCGGGACTAGGTTACGAGCAGTACTTC. Translated, it gives CASSSEPGLGYEQYF.

CDR3 in amino acids: CSVEIAVTLNYGYTF. The CDR3 DNA reads as TGCAGCGTTGAAATCGCAGTGACGCTAAACTATGGCTACACCTTC. The chain joins TRBV29-1 to TRBJ1-2; D gene ambiguous. CDR1 and CDR2 (germline): SQVTM, ANQGSEA. The CDR3 runs to 15 residues. The ends were cut back, 2 bases at V and 2 bases at J, with 15 bases in the middle.

The chain has TRBV18 and TRBJ1-2, with D unclear. V lost 3 bases and J 4 bases, leaving 15 bases between the germline ends. Germline V gives CDR1 KGHSH, CDR2 LQKENI. This CDR3 region has 15 residues. The CDR3 here is CASSPRKEGAYGYTF. The CDR3 DNA reads TGTGCCAGCTCACCCCGAAAGGAGGGAGCCTATGGCTACACCTTC.

This clone has just a few counts. V is TRBV7-2 and J is TRBJ2-7; D unclear. Germline V gene sequence: CDR1 SGHTA, CDR2 FQGNSA. The CDR3 covers 12 residues. Trimming stripped 1 base from V and 7 bases from J, with 8 bases between. CDR3 amino acids: CASSLGSVEQYF. The CDR3 nucleotides are TGTGCCAGCAGCTTAGGGAGCGTGGAGCAGTACTTC.

The chain links TRBV10-3 to TRBJ2-7; D is perhaps TRBD2 (5 bases). This CDR3 contains 13 residues. Germline assignment: CDR1 ENHRY and CDR2 SYGVKD. V gave up 10 bases and J gave up 0 bases, with 13 bases separating them. The CDR3 sequence is CATLGMNSYEQYF. The CDR3 DNA is TGTGCCACCCTCGGGATGAACTCCTACGAGCAGTACTTC.

The chain carries TRBV4-1 and TRBJ2-1; the match to TRBD2 covers 9 bases. Germline V gene data show CDR1 as MGHRA and CDR2 as YSYEKL. CDR3 length: 16 amino acids. V gave up 0 bases and J gave up 5 bases; unmatched junction bases: 5. The CDR3 here is CASSQDYLAGNNEQFF. CDR3 sequence (DNA): TGCGCCAGCAGCCAAGATTATCTAGCGGGAAACAATGAGCAGTTCTTC.

This sequence joins TRBV5-6 and TRBJ2-1, with 8 bases that match TRBD1. CDR3 size: 16 residues. Germline CDR1 SGHDT, CDR2 YYEEEE. J gave up 6 bases and V 5 bases, and 13 bases lay outside the gene matches. The chain's CDR3 is CASSTPGQESVNEQFF. CDR3 in DNA: TGTGCCAGCAGTACTCCGGGACAGGAGTCGGTCAATGAGCAGTTCTTC.

This clone was seen more than once but under ten times. The V call is TRBV21-1, the J call TRBJ2-1; TRBD1 is the table's D call, not checked against the DNA. TRBV21-1 is classified as a pseudogene. The CDR3 is 13 amino acids. CDR3 amino acids: CASSLNQGDEQFF. The CDR3 bases are TGTGCCAGCAGCCTGAACCAGGGGGATGAGCAGTTCTTC.

The table lists this clone with a count of one. The chain couples TRBV2 to TRBJ1-5; unclear D gene. V dropped 7 bases and J dropped 2 bases, with 15 bases sitting between them. Looked up from germline, CDR1 is SNHLY and CDR2 is FYNNEI. The CDR3 contains 15 residues. CDR3 coding DNA: TGTGCCAGCAATGAGGGTGGCAGTCGCAATCAGCCCCAGCATTTT. Its protein is CASNEGGSRNQPQHF.

This sequence joins TRBV30 and TRBJ2-2; TRBD2 agrees at 13 bases. Germline V gene lookup returns CDR1 GTSNPN and CDR2 SVGIG (reference sequence). J lost 3 bases, V lost 2 bases, and 3 bases had no gene match. The CDR3 runs to 16 residues. This CDR3 reads CAWSTGLAGYTGELFF. CDR3 DNA: TGTGCCTGGAGTACGGGACTAGCGGGGTACACCGGGGAGCTGTTTTTT.

The J gene is TRBJ2-7, the V gene TRBV5-4; D is uncertain. This CDR3 has 13 residues. The V and J ends lost 1 base and 6 bases respectively, with 11 bases between them. The germline CDR1 and CDR2 sequences are SGHNT and YYREEE (reference sequence). The CDR3 bases are TGTGCCAGCAGCTTGATTGCAGAGCTCGAGCAGTACTTC. This encodes CASSLIAELEQYF.